These T cell receptor beta chains were read from a single sample in a study of shared clonotypes between healthy human individuals. The repertoire was sequenced with immunoSEQ multiplex PCR; TCRdb's copy has only in-frame clones and lacks some. The sample includes about 1.5 million clones, around 98% seen only once; the top ten take roughly 0.45%. The sample taken for sequencing was naive CD4+ T cells sorted from blood. The source of these receptors is a man aged 25-45 years in good health. The conserved cysteine and the conserved F or W are not part of the CDR3 here. D genes are given only for firm matches.

J gene: TRBJ1-1; V gene: TRBV10-3; D gene: TRBD1; CDR3 protein: ATKDRLNTEAF
J gene: TRBJ2-7; V gene: TRBV5-1; D gene: .; CDR3 protein: ASSWDHTEQY
J gene: TRBJ2-7; V gene: TRBV7-9; D gene: TRBD1; CDR3 protein: ASSPIRGSYEQY
J gene: TRBJ2-2; V gene: TRBV7-9; D gene: .; CDR3 protein: ASSAGTTYLINSTGELF
J gene: TRBJ2-7; V gene: TRBV21-1; D gene: .; CDR3 protein: ASTLGESQY
J gene: TRBJ2-5; V gene: TRBV5-6; D gene: TRBD1; CDR3 protein: ASSFTGGVGFRETQY
J gene: TRBJ2-1; V gene: TRBV7-2; D gene: TRBD2; CDR3 protein: ASRTARSSGYNEQF
J gene: TRBJ1-5; V gene: TRBV9; D gene: TRBD1; CDR3 protein: ASSPGQGDNQPQH
J gene: TRBJ1-2; V gene: TRBV10-2; D gene: .; CDR3 protein: ASSPSGQVYGYT
J gene: TRBJ2-7; V gene: TRBV6-1; D gene: TRBD2; CDR3 protein: ASDKAGGPEEQY
J gene: TRBJ1-4; V gene: TRBV5-1; D gene: TRBD1; CDR3 protein: ASSLLGTGNEKLF
J gene: TRBJ2-7; V gene: TRBV7-2; D gene: .; CDR3 protein: ASSRVGGHYEQY
J gene: TRBJ2-1; V gene: TRBV6-4; D gene: TRBD2; CDR3 protein: ASSDLTSGDEQF
J gene: TRBJ2-5; V gene: TRBV5-1; D gene: TRBD1; CDR3 protein: ASSRTGTGKTQY
J gene: TRBJ2-3; V gene: TRBV27; D gene: .; CDR3 protein: ASSLWGRTDTQY
J gene: TRBJ2-7; V gene: TRBV5-4; D gene: TRBD1; CDR3 protein: ASSVRTGDYEQY
J gene: TRBJ1-4; V gene: TRBV6-5; D gene: .; CDR3 protein: AKSQTGLVEKLF
J gene: TRBJ2-3; V gene: TRBV5-6; D gene: .; CDR3 protein: ASSLIPIDGTDTQY
J gene: TRBJ2-3; V gene: TRBV7-2; D gene: .; CDR3 protein: ASSPRPTDTQY
J gene: TRBJ2-5; V gene: TRBV7-9; D gene: .; CDR3 protein: ASSLSQGESETQY
J gene: TRBJ2-3; V gene: TRBV5-5; D gene: TRBD2; CDR3 protein: ASSPLAGVIDTQY
J gene: TRBJ2-7; V gene: TRBV10-3; D gene: .; CDR3 protein: AISGVGEQY
J gene: TRBJ2-1; V gene: TRBV9; D gene: .; CDR3 protein: ASSPLLRGGYNEQF
J gene: TRBJ2-1; V gene: TRBV7-2; D gene: .; CDR3 protein: ASSLVRDNEQF
J gene: TRBJ2-7; V gene: TRBV7-9; D gene: TRBD2; CDR3 protein: ASSLGGLAGLVYEQY
J gene: TRBJ2-7; V gene: TRBV18; D gene: .; CDR3 protein: ASSPARQGTYEQY
J gene: TRBJ2-5; V gene: TRBV18; D gene: .; CDR3 protein: ASSPSTGEGETQY
J gene: TRBJ2-3; V gene: TRBV5-1; D gene: TRBD2; CDR3 protein: ASSLVLAGGGRTDTQY
J gene: TRBJ2-7; V gene: TRBV15; D gene: .; CDR3 protein: ATSRDRGGAYEQY
J gene: TRBJ1-2; V gene: TRBV5-8; D gene: .; CDR3 protein: ASSLLGGFNYGYT
J gene: TRBJ2-7; V gene: TRBV29-1; D gene: .; CDR3 protein: SVRRDGTLEQY